This T cell receptor (beta chain) originates from a study of blood T cell repertoires in COVID-19. Whole-study context: Specimens from acute and convalescent COVID-19 originated in the United States, Italy and Spain. From T cells, B-cell-depleted T cells, or PBMCs came the material, which was cDNA or gDNA.

Researchers sorted participants into cohorts using their self-reported clinical history. The trim removed 2 bases at V and 2 bases at J, leaving 5 bases unmatched. Germline V gene data show CDR1 as SEHNR and CDR2 as FQNEAQ (reference sequence). The CDR3 spans 15 residues. Authors' methods: Reference gene primer amplification yielded estimated nucleated cell counts. Profiled with immunoSEQ multiplex PCR; TCRdb holds only in-frame clones, not every one. V, J and clone size are taken as reported in that table, and D and trimming were inferred from the DNA itself. The sample has around 130,000 clones, about four fifths seen once.

The specimen sequenced was PBMCs or T cells enriched from blood (not recorded which). The gene calls are TRBV7-9 and TRBJ2-5; 7 bases align to TRBD2. The clonotype was recovered from a woman younger than 30 who had been exposed to COVID-19. The CDR3 is CASSLLGEGQETQYF. The CDR3, as DNA: TGTGCCAGCAGCTTATTGGGGGAGGGGCAAGAGACCCAGTACTTC.